These T cell receptor beta chains were read from a single sample in a study of read filtering for tumor transcriptome and immune sequencing. In TCRdb, the reads were re-called with MiXCR into one record per CDR3 protein. The table shows around 44,000 distinct CDR3 sequences, with roughly 12% occurring only once. The sample was a population of CD138-negative cells sorted from bone marrow. These receptors were collected from a donor older than 35 with multiple myeloma. CDR3s include the opening cysteine and the closing phenylalanine or tryptophan. D genes are given only for firm matches. Expanded clones are given a class, and other clones once, few, many or no size at all.

J gene | D gene | clone size | V gene | CDR3 DNA | CDR3 protein
TRBJ2-7 | TRBD2 | NA | TRBV11-2 | TGTGCCAGCAGCCTAGGGACTAGCGGGGTCTACGAGCAGTACTTC | CASSLGTSGVYEQYF
TRBJ2-3 | TRBD2 | NA | TRBV12-3/TRBV12-4 | TGTGCCAGCAGATTAGATCTAGCGGGACGCACAGATACGCAGTATTTT | CASRLDLAGRTDTQYF
TRBJ2-1 | NA | many | TRBV2 | TGTGCCAGCGAGTCTAGCCTACTGGGAGAGCAGTTCTTC | CASESSLLGEQFF
TRBJ2-7 | TRBD2 | few | TRBV28 | TGTGCCAGCAGTGTGACTAGCGGGAGGGGCGGCGAGCAGTACTTC | CASSVTSGRGGEQYF
TRBJ2-3 | TRBD2 | many | TRBV30 | TGTGCCTGGACTAGCGGGAACACAGATACGCAGTATTTT | CAWTSGNTDTQYF
TRBJ2-1 | TRBD2 | NA | TRBV29-1 | TGCAGCGCACGGGGCGGGAGAGCATATAATGAGCAGTTCTTC | CSARGGRAYNEQFF
TRBJ2-7 | TRBD2 | many | TRBV6-2/TRBV6-3 | TGTGCCAGCAGACGTACCACTAGCGGGGCCTACGAGCAGTACTTC | CASRRTTSGAYEQYF
TRBJ1-3 | NA | many | TRBV27 | TGTGCCAGCAGTTTAAGGCAGGGAAACACCATATATTTT | CASSLRQGNTIYF
TRBJ2-7 | NA | many | TRBV19 | TGTGCCACCCGAGGTTGGTACGAGCAGTACTTC | CATRGWYEQYF
TRBJ2-7 | TRBD2 | NA | TRBV12-3/TRBV12-4 | TGTGCCAGCGACTCCAGCGGGAGGGCCCCTCGGTACTTC | CASDSSGRAPRYF
TRBJ2-7 | TRBD1 | few | TRBV27 | TGTGCCAGCAGTGGACAGGGCACCTCCTACGAGCAGTACTTC | CASSGQGTSYEQYF
TRBJ2-5 | TRBD2 | few | TRBV7-9 | TGTGCCAGCAGCCCTCGGGCGAGCGGGGGTCAAGAGACCCAGTACTTC | CASSPRASGGQETQYF